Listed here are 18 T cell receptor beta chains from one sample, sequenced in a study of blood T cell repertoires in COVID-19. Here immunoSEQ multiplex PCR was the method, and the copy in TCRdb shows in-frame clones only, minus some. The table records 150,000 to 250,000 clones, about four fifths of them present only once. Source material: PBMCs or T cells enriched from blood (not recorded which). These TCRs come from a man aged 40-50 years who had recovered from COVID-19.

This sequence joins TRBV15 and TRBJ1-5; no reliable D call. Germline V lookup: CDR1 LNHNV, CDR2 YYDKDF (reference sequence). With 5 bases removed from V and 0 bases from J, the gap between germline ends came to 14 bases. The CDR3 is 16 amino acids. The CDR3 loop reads CATSPTPGYSNQPQHF. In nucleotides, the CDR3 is TGTGCCACCAGCCCAACACCGGGTTATAGCAATCAGCCCCAGCATTTT.

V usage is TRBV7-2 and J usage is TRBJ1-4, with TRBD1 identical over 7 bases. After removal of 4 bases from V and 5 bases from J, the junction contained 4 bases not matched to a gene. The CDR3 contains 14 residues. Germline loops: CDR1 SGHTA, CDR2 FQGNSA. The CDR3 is CASSSGQPNEKLFF. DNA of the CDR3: TGTGCCAGCAGCTCGGGACAGCCAAATGAAAAACTGTTTTTT.

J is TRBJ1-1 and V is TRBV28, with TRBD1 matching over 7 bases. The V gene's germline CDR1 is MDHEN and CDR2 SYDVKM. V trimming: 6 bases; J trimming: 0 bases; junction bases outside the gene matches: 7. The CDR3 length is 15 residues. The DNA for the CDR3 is TGTGCCAGCAGGACTCCGGGACAGCTGAACACTGAAGCTTTCTTT. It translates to CASRTPGQLNTEAFF.

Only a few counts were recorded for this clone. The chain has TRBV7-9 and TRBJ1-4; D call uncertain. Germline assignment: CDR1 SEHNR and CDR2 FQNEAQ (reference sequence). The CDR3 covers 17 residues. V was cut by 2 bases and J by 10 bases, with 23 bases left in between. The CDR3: CASSLIPSGPNPLKLFF. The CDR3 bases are TGTGCCAGCAGCTTAATCCCATCTGGGCCGAACCCCTTAAAACTGTTTTTT. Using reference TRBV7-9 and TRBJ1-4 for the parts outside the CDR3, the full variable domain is DTGVSQNPRHKITKRGQNVTFRCDPISEHNRLYWYRQTLGQGPEFLTYFQNEAQLEKSRLLSDRFSAERPKGSFSTLEIQRTEQGDSAMYLCASSLIPSGPNPLKLFFGSGTQLSVL.

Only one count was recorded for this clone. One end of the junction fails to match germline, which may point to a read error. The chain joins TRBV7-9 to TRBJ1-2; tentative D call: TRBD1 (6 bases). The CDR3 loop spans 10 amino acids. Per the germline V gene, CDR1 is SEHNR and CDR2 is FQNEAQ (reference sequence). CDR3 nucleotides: TGTGCCAGCAGCCCCAGGGGCTGGGTCTTC. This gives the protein CASSPRGWVF.

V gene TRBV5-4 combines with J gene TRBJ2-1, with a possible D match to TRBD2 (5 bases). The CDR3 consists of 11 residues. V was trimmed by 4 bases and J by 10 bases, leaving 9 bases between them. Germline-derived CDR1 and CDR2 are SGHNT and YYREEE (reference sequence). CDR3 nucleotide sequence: TGTGCCAGCAGCCGGACTCGCGAGCAGTTCTTC. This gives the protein CASSRTREQFF.

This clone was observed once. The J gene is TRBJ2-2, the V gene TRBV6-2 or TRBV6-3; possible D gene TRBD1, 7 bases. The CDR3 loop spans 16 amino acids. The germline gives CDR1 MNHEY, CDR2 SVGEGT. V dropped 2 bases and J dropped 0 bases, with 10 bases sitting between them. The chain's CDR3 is CASSYAGQTNTGELFF. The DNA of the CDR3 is TGTGCCAGCAGTTACGCGGGACAGACGAACACCGGGGAGCTGTTTTTT.

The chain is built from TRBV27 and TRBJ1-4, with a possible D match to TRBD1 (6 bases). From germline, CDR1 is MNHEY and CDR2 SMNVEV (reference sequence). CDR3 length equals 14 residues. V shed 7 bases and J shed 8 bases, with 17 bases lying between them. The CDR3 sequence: CASITRTAPEKLFF. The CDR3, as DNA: TGTGCCAGCATTACCAGGACAGCCCCCGAAAAACTGTTTTTT.

The CDR3 reads CATPRTAYTGELFF. DNA of the CDR3: TGTGCCACTCCCCGGACAGCGTACACCGGGGAGCTGTTTTTT. The gene calls are TRBV7-9 and TRBJ2-2, with D possibly matching TRBD1 (6 bases). V lost 10 bases and J 3 bases, leaving 15 bases between the germline ends. Germline CDR1 and CDR2: SEHNR and FQNEAQ (reference sequence). The CDR3 loop spans 14 amino acids.

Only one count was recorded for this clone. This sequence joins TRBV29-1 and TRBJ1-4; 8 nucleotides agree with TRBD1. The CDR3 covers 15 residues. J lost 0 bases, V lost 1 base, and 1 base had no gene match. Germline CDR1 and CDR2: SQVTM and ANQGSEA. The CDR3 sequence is CSVEGTGSTNEKLFF. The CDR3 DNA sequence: TGCAGCGTTGAAGGGACAGGGTCAACTAATGAAAAACTGTTTTTT.

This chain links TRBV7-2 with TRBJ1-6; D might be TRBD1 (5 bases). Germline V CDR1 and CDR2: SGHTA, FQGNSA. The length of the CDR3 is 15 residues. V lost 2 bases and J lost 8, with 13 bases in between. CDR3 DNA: TGTGCCAGCAGCTTAAGACGGGGGGTAGATTCACCCCTCCACTTT. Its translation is CASSLRRGVDSPLHF.

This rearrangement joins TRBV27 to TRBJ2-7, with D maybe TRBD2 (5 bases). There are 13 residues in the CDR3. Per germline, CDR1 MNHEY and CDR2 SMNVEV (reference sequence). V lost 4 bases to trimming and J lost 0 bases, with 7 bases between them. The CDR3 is CASSYTSSYEQYF. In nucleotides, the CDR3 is TGTGCCAGCAGTTATACTAGCTCCTACGAGCAGTACTTC.

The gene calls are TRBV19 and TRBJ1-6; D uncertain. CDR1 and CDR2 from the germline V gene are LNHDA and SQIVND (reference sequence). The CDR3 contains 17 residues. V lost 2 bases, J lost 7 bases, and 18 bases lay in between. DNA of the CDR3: TGTGCCAGTAGTATATTTTTCCTAGAGCGGAGAAATTCACCCCTCCACTTT. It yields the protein CASSIFFLERRNSPLHF.

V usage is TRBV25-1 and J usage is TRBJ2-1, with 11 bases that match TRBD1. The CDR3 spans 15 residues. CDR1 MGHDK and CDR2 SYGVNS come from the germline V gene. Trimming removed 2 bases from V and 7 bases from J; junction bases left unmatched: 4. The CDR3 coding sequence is TGTGCCAGCAGTGAAGGGACAGGGGGTTGGAATGAGCAGTTCTTC. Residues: CASSEGTGGWNEQFF. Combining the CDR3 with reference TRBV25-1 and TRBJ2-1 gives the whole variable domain EADIYQTPRYLVIGTGKKITLECSQTMGHDKMYWYQQDPGMELHLIHYSYGVNSTEKGDLSSESTVSRIRTEHFPLTLESARPSHTSQYLCASSEGTGGWNEQFFGPGTRLTVL.

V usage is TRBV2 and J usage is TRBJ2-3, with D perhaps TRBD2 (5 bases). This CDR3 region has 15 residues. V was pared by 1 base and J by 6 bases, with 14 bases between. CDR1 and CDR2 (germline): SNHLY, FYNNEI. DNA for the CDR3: TGTGCCAGCAGTGAAGTAGAGGGCCTGCGGGATACGCAGTATTTT. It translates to CASSEVEGLRDTQYF.

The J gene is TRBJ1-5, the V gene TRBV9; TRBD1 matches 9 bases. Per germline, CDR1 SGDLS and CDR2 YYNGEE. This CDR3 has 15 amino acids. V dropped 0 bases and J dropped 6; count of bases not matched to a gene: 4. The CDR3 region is CASSVGWDRAQPQHF. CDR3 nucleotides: TGTGCCAGCAGCGTAGGTTGGGACAGGGCTCAGCCCCAGCATTTT.

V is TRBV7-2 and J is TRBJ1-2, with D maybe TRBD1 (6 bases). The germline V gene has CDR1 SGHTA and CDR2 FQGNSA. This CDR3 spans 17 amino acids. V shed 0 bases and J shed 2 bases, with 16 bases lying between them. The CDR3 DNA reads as TGTGCCAGCAGCTTAGCGAGGACAGTACTCACCAACTATGGCTACACCTTC. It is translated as CASSLARTVLTNYGYTF. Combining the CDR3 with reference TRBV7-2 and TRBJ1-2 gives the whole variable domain GAGVSQSPSNKVTEKGKDVELRCDPISGHTALYWYRQSLGQGLEFLIYFQGNSAPDKSGLPSDRFSAERTGGSVSTLTIQRTQQEDSAVYLCASSLARTVLTNYGYTFGSGTRLTVV.

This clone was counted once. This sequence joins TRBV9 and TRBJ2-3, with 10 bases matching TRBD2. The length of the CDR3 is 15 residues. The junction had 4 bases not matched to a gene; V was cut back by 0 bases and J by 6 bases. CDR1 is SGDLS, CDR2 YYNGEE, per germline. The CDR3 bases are TGTGCCAGCAGCGTAGCGGCTAGCGGGAGTGATACGCAGTATTTT. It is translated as CASSVAASGSDTQYF.